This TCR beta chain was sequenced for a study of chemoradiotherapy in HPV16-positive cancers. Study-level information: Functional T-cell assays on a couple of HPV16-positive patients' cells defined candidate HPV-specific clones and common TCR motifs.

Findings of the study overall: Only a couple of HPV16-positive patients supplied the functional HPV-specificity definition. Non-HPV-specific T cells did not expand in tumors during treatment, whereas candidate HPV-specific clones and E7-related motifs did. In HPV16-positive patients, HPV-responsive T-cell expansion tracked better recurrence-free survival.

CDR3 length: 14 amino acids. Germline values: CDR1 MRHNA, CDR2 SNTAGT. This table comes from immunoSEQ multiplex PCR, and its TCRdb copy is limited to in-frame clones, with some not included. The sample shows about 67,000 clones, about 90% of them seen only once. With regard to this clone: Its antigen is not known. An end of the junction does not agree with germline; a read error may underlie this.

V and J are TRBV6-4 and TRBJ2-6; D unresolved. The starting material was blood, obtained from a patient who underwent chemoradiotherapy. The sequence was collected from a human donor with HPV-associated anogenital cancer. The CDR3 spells CANSEHSGANVLTF. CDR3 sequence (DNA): TGTGCCAACAGTGAGCATTCTGGGGCCAACGTCCTGACTTTC.